This entry lists 26 T cell receptor beta chains sequenced from one sample in a study of blood T cell repertoires in COVID-19. Sequencing used immunoSEQ multiplex PCR; TCRdb keeps in-frame clones, though not all of them. The sample carries around 50,000 clones, about 87% recorded once. Sequencing was carried out using peripheral blood. The receptor set was obtained from a woman aged 55-69 years with COVID-19, enrolled during active disease.

The chain uses TRBV10-1 and TRBJ2-3; TRBD2 aligns across 7 bases. The trim removed 7 bases at V and 2 bases at J, leaving 6 bases unmatched. Germline assignment: CDR1 WNHNN and CDR2 SYGVQD (reference sequence). The CDR3 runs 14 residues. The CDR3 region is CASKWDYHTDTQYF. CDR3 coding DNA: TGCGCCAGCAAATGGGACTATCACACAGATACGCAGTATTTT.

The chain carries TRBV6-6 and TRBJ1-1, with D perhaps matching TRBD1 (6 bases). V was clipped by 4 bases and J by 7 bases, with 10 bases between them. The germline CDR1 and CDR2 sequences are MNHNY and SVGAGI (reference sequence). This CDR3 region has 12 residues. The CDR3 DNA is TGTGCCAGCAGTTCATCGACAGGTGAAGCTTTCTTT. It is translated as CASSSSTGEAFF.

This clone was seen repeatedly, ten times or more. The V call is TRBV11-2, the J call TRBJ1-5; perhaps TRBD1 as D (6 bases). The CDR3 loop spans 15 amino acids. Germline CDR1 is SGHAT and CDR2 is FQNNGV. V was clipped by 5 bases and J by 8 bases, with 19 bases between them. This chain's CDR3 is CASSRTGGAVEPQHF. CDR3 coding DNA: TGTGCCAGCAGCCGCACGGGGGGCGCGGTCGAGCCCCAGCATTTT.

The chain combines TRBV6-1 with TRBJ2-1; 7 bases line up with TRBD2. The CDR3 loop spans 12 amino acids. Germline V gives CDR1 MNHNS, CDR2 SASEGT. Losses at the gene ends were 2 bases for V and 13 bases for J; bases not matched to a gene: 5. CDR3 DNA: TGTGCCAGCAGTGAACGCCGACTAGCTCAGTTCTTC. Its protein is CASSERRLAQFF.

A few counts support this clone. The chain employs TRBV30 and TRBJ1-2; 9 positions match TRBD1. V was clipped by 3 bases and J by 6 bases; unmatched bases: 8. The germline CDR1 and CDR2 sequences are GTSNPN and SVGIG (reference sequence). The CDR3 covers 14 residues. The DNA for the CDR3 is TGTGCCTGGAGGGCCGGGACAGGGCTCGATGGCTACACCTTC. Amino acid sequence: CAWRAGTGLDGYTF.

This sequence joins TRBV11-3 and TRBJ2-2; D is unresolved. The germline V gene encodes CDR1 SGHNT and CDR2 YENEEA. Trimming shortened V by 5 bases and J by 7 bases, and 8 bases separated the two germline ends. This CDR3 region has 12 residues. The CDR3 here is CASSLSFGELFF. The CDR3 coding sequence is TGTGCCAGCAGCCTGTCGTTCGGGGAGCTGTTTTTT.

This rearrangement joins TRBV7-9 to TRBJ2-5, with unresolved D. The CDR3 contains 13 residues. Germline V gives CDR1 SEHNR, CDR2 FQNEAQ (reference sequence). V lost 3 bases to trimming and J lost 5 bases, with 10 bases between them. In nucleotides, the CDR3 is TGTGCCAGCAGCTTCGAAAGGCGGGAGACCCAGTACTTC. Its translation is CASSFERRETQYF.

The gene calls are TRBV19 and TRBJ1-2; D is uncertain. Germline CDR1 LNHDA, CDR2 SQIVND (reference sequence). There are 15 residues in the CDR3. Deletions cut 3 bases from V and 0 bases from J, with 11 bases between. CDR3 in DNA: TGTGCCAGTAGTATGGCCAAAAAAGCTAACTATGGCTACACCTTC. It specifies CASSMAKKANYGYTF.

The rearrangement links TRBV5-4 to TRBJ2-3, with 15 bases aligning to TRBD2. Germline trimming cut 4 bases from V and 4 bases from J; bases unmatched to any gene: 10. Per the germline V gene, CDR1 is SGHNT and CDR2 is YYREEE (reference sequence). The CDR3 is 18 amino acids. For the CDR3, the DNA is TGTGCCAGCAGCCGGGGCCTTGGGACTAGCGGGAGGTCAGATACGCAGTATTTT. This gives the protein CASSRGLGTSGRSDTQYF.

The J gene is TRBJ1-1, the V gene TRBV5-6; 7 bases are shared with TRBD1. Germline V CDR1 and CDR2: SGHDT, YYEEEE. The CDR3 totals 14 residues. With V trimmed by 8 bases and J by 0 bases, 7 bases remained unmatched. CDR3 in amino acids: CASKGQRVNTEAFF. The CDR3 DNA reads as TGTGCCAGTAAGGGACAGCGGGTGAACACTGAAGCTTTCTTT.

V usage is TRBV19 and J usage is TRBJ2-3, with 14 nucleotides matching TRBD2. Germline CDR1 and CDR2: LNHDA and SQIVND (reference sequence). The CDR3 contains 16 residues. Trimming took 2 bases from V and 6 from J; bases not matched to a gene: 4. CDR3: CASSIRTSGRPDTQYF. The CDR3 DNA sequence: TGTGCCAGTAGTATACGGACTAGCGGGAGGCCCGATACGCAGTATTTT.

V usage is TRBV11-2 and J usage is TRBJ1-1, with 11 bases that match TRBD1. The germline gives CDR1 SGHAT, CDR2 FQNNGV. The CDR3 totals 19 residues. With V trimmed by 1 base and J by 1 base, 11 bases remained unmatched. The DNA of the CDR3 is TGTGCCAGCAGCTTAGCCTATTACCGGGACAGGGGGAGGAACACTGAAGCTTTCTTT. Encoded protein: CASSLAYYRDRGRNTEAFF.

Turning to this clone: One end of the junction fails to match germline, which may point to a read error. The rearrangement joins TRBV7-8 to TRBJ1-6; perhaps TRBD1 as D (6 bases). The CDR3 runs 13 residues. Germline values: CDR1 SGHVS, CDR2 FQNEAQ. CDR3 sequence: CAGSLRGNSPLHF. The CDR3 DNA sequence: TGTGCCGGCAGCTTGAGGGGGAATTCACCCCTCCACTTT.

The V and J genes are TRBV6-5 and TRBJ1-2; a weak D match, TRBD1 (6 bases). Germline V gives CDR1 MNHEY, CDR2 SVGAGI. The CDR3 has 14 residues. V was trimmed by 7 bases and J by 5 bases, leaving 17 bases between them. CDR3 sequence (DNA): TGTGCCAGCACCCTACTCGACAGGAGGTATGGCTACACCTTC. Encoded protein: CASTLLDRRYGYTF.

The chain combines TRBV5-8 with TRBJ1-5; maybe TRBD1 (6 bases). This CDR3 has 16 residues. Per germline, CDR1 SGHTS and CDR2 YDEGEE. Trimming shortened V by 0 bases and J by 0 bases, and 10 bases separated the two germline ends. The CDR3 coding sequence is TGTGCCAGCAGCTTGGGGACAGTAGTTAGCAATCAGCCCCAGCATTTT. It specifies CASSLGTVVSNQPQHF.

This clone occurred once. The genes are TRBV5-4 and TRBJ2-2; TRBD1 might be the D (6 bases). V lost 5 bases, J lost 6 bases, and 17 bases lay in between. CDR1 is SGHNT, CDR2 YYREEE, per germline (reference sequence). The CDR3 totals 15 residues. The CDR3 DNA sequence: TGTGCCAGCAGTGGTGGCAGGGGAAGGGCCGGGGAGCTGTTTTTT. Amino acids: CASSGGRGRAGELFF.

V is TRBV14 and J is TRBJ1-6, with D perhaps TRBD1 (5 bases). Germline CDR1 is SGHDN and CDR2 is FVKESK. CDR3 size: 17 residues. V gave up 3 bases and J gave up 7 bases, with 19 bases separating them. CDR3 sequence: CASSQSRSRAGNSPLHF. CDR3 coding DNA: TGTGCCAGCAGCCAGAGTCGGTCCAGGGCCGGGAATTCACCCCTCCACTTT.

The chain recombines TRBV10-3 with TRBJ1-1; tentatively, D is TRBD1 (5 bases). V lost 8 bases and J 1 base, leaving 5 bases between the germline ends. The CDR3 has 11 amino acids. Germline CDR1 and CDR2: ENHRY and SYGVKD. CDR3 DNA sequence: TGTGCCATCGGACAGAACACTGAAGCTTTCTTT. Protein sequence: CAIGQNTEAFF.

This chain joins TRBV28 and TRBJ1-3; 9 nucleotides match TRBD1. The CDR3 has 16 amino acids. V lost 6 bases, J lost 2 bases, and 8 bases stayed unmatched. Germline V CDR1 and CDR2: MDHEN, SYDVKM. In nucleotides, the CDR3 is TGTGCCAGCAGCCGACTACGGACAGGGGCTGGAAACACCATATATTTT. Translation: CASSRLRTGAGNTIYF.

The chain carries TRBV5-4 and TRBJ2-7; unclear D gene. The length of the CDR3 is 15 residues. V lost 2 bases and J lost 2, with 14 bases in between. The germline V gene encodes CDR1 SGHNT and CDR2 YYREEE (reference sequence). The CDR3 protein is CASSFQGRQTYEQYF. The CDR3 DNA reads as TGTGCCAGCAGCTTTCAAGGCAGGCAAACCTACGAGCAGTACTTC.

The chain carries TRBV15 and TRBJ2-7; 8 nucleotides agree with TRBD1. Trimming cost V 0 bases and J 3 bases; bases outside gene matches: 4. Germline loops: CDR1 LNHNV, CDR2 YYDKDF (reference sequence). The CDR3 runs to 15 residues. The CDR3 loop reads CATSRDPGTGYEQYF. The CDR3 nucleotides read TGTGCCACCAGCAGAGATCCCGGGACAGGCTACGAGCAGTACTTC.

In its sample, this clone was seen once. The V call is TRBV7-2, the J call TRBJ1-1, with a tentative D call TRBD1 (6 bases). Trimming took off 1 base at V and 1 base at J, with 10 bases between the two ends. The length of the CDR3 is 15 residues. Germline CDR1 and CDR2: SGHTA and FQGNSA. The CDR3 DNA follows: TGTGCCAGCAGCTTAGAGGGGACAAAGAACACTGAAGCTTTCTTT. This translates into CASSLEGTKNTEAFF.

The J gene is TRBJ1-5, the V gene TRBV19; D not resolved. CDR3 size: 14 residues. Germline V gene lookup returns CDR1 LNHDA and CDR2 SQIVND (reference sequence). V lost 6 bases and J lost 7, with 16 bases in between. The CDR3, as DNA: TGTGCCAGTAGGTCGAGGGTTGGCGTGCAGCCCCAGCATTTT. Translation gives CASRSRVGVQPQHF.

The chain combines TRBV7-6 with TRBJ1-6; 7 bases match TRBD1. The CDR3 has 14 amino acids. J lost 8 bases, V lost 3 bases, and 4 bases had no gene match. CDR1 SGHVS and CDR2 FNYEAQ come from the germline V gene. The CDR3: CASSFQGVDSPLHF. DNA for the CDR3: TGTGCCAGCAGCTTCCAGGGGGTAGATTCACCCCTCCACTTT. The full variable domain, its missing parts supplied by reference TRBV7-6 and TRBJ1-6, is GAGVSQSPRYKVTKRGQDVALRCDPISGHVSLYWYRQALGQGPEFLTYFNYEAQQDKSGLPNDRFSAERPEGSISTLTIQRTEQRDSAMYRCASSFQGVDSPLHFGNGTRLTVT.

This clone occurred once. V gene TRBV2 combines with J gene TRBJ1-1, with D unclear. CDR1 and CDR2 from the germline V gene are SNHLY and FYNNEI. CDR3 size: 13 residues. Trimming pared 5 bases from V and 0 bases from J, leaving 7 bases between. The CDR3 DNA is TGTGCCAGCAGTACAGAATTGAACACTGAAGCTTTCTTT. This sequence encodes CASSTELNTEAFF.

The V call is TRBV6-5, the J call TRBJ1-6, with a tentative D call TRBD1 (5 bases). V lost 9 bases and J lost 7, with 13 bases in between. Germline V gives CDR1 MNHEY, CDR2 SVGAGI. The CDR3 is 13 amino acids. The DNA for the CDR3 is TGTGCCAGTGCAGGACAAAGGAATTCACCCCTCCACTTT. Translation: CASAGQRNSPLHF.